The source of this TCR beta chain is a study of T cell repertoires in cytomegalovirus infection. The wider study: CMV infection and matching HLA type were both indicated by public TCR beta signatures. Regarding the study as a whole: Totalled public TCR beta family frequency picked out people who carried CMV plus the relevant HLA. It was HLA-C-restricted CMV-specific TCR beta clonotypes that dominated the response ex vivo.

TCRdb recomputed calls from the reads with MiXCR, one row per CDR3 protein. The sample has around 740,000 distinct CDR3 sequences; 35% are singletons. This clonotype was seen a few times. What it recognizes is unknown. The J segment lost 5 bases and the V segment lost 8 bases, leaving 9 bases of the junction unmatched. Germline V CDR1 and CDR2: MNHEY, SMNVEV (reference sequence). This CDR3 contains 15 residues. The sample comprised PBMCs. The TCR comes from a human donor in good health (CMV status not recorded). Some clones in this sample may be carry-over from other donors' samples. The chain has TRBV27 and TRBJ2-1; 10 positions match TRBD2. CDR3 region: CASRIISGRNNEQFF. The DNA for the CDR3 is TGTGCCAGCCGCATTATTAGCGGGAGGAACAATGAGCAGTTCTTC.